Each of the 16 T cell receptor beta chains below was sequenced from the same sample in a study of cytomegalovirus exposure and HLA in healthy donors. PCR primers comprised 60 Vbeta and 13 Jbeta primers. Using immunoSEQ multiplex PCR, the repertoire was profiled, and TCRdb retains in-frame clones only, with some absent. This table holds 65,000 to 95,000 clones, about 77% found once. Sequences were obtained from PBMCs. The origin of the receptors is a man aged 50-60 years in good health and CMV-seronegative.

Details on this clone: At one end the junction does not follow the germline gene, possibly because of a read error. CDR3 sequence reads: CASSPTGFGYNEQFF. CDR3 DNA: TGTGCTAGCAGCCCTACCGGGTTCGGCTACAATGAGCAGTTCTTC. V gene TRBV7-7 combines with J gene TRBJ2-1; D remains unclear. In germline, CDR1 is SSHAT, CDR2 FNYEAQ (reference sequence). This CDR3 comprises 15 residues. Full variable domain (remainder filled in from reference TRBV7-7 and TRBJ2-1): GAGVSQSPRYKVTKRGQDVTLRCDPISSHATLYWYQQALGQGPEFLTYFNYEAQPDKSGLPSDRFSAERPEGSISTLTIQRTEQRDSAMYRCASSPTGFGYNEQFFGPGTRLTVL.

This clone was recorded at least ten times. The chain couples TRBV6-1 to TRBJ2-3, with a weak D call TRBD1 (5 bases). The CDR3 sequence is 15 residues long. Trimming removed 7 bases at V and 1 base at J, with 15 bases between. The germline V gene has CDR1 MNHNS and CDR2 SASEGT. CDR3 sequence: CASIQGAVGTDTQYF. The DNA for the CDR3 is TGTGCCAGCATCCAGGGCGCGGTGGGCACAGATACGCAGTATTTT.

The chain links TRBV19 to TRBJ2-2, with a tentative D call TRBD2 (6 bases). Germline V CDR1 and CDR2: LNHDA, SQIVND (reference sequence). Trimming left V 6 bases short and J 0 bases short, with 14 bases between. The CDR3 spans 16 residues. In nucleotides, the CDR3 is TGTGCCAGTAGATTATTGGCGGGGCCGAACACCGGGGAGCTGTTTTTT. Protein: CASRLLAGPNTGELFF.

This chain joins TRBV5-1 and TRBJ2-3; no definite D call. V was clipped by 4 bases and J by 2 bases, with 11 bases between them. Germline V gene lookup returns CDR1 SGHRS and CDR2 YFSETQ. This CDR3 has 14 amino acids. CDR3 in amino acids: CASSPRLDTDTQYF. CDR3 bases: TGCGCCAGCAGCCCGAGGCTAGACACAGATACGCAGTATTTT.

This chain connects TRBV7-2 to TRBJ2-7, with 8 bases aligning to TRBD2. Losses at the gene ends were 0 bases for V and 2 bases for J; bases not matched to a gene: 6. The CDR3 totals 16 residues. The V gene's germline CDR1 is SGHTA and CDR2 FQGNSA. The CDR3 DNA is TGTGCCAGCAGCTTAGCGCTCGGGGGGGAAGCCTACGAGCAGTACTTC. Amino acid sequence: CASSLALGGEAYEQYF.

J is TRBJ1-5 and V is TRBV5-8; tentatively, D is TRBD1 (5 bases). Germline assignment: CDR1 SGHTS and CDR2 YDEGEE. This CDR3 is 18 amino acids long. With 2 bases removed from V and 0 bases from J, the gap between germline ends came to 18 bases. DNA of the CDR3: TGTGCCAGCAGCTTAATTCCCGCGGGGGTTTATAGCAATCAGCCCCAGCATTTT. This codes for CASSLIPAGVYSNQPQHF.

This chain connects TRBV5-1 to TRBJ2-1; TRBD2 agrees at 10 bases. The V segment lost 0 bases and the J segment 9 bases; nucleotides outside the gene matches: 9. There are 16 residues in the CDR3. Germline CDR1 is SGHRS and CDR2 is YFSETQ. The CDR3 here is CASSLERAGGPSEQFF. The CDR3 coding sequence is TGCGCCAGCAGCTTGGAGAGAGCGGGGGGGCCTAGTGAGCAGTTCTTC.

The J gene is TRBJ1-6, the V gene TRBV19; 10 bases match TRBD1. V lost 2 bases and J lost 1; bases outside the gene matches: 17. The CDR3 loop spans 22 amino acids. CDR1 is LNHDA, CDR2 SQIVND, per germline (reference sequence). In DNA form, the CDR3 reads TGTGCCAGTAGTATATCGAGGACAGGGGGAGTCGGATTGAGTTCCTATAATTCACCCCTCCACTTT. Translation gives CASSISRTGGVGLSSYNSPLHF. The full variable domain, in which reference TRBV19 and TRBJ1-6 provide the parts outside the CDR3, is DGGITQSPKYLFRKEGQNVTLSCEQNLNHDAMYWYRQDPGQGLRLIYYSQIVNDFQKGDIAEGYSVSREKKESFPLTVTSAQKNPTAFYLCASSISRTGGVGLSSYNSPLHFGNGTRLTVT.

The DNA of the CDR3 is TGTGCCAGCAGCCAGGACAGGAACACTGAAGCTTTCTTT. Amino acid sequence: CASSQDRNTEAFF. The chain recombines TRBV6-6 with TRBJ1-1; possible D gene TRBD1, 6 bases. With 6 bases removed from V and 1 base from J, the gap between germline ends came to 9 bases. This CDR3 has 13 residues. Germline V gene lookup returns CDR1 MNHNY and CDR2 SVGAGI (reference sequence).

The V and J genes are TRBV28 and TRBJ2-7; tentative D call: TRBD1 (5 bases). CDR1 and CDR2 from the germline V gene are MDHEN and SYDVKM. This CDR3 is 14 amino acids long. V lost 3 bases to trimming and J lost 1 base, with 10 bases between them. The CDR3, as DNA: TGTGCCAGCAGTTTTTACAGGAAATCCTACGAGCAGTACTTC. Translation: CASSFYRKSYEQYF.

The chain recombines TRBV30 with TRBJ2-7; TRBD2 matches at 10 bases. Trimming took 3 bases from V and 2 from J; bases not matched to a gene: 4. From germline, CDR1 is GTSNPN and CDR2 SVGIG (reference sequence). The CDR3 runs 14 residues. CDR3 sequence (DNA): TGTGCCTGGAGCCCGGGACTAGCGCCCTACGAGCAGTACTTC. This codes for CAWSPGLAPYEQYF.

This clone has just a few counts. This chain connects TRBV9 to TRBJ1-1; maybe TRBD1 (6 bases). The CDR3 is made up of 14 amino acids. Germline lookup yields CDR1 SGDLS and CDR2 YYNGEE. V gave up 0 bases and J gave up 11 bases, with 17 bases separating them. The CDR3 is CASSVALNRVDAFF. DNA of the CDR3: TGTGCCAGCAGCGTAGCTCTGAACAGGGTCGACGCTTTCTTT.

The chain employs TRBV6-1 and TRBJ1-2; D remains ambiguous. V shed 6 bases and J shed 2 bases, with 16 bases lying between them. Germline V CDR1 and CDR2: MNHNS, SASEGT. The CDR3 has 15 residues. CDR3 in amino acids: CASSRGFQANYGYTF. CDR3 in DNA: TGTGCCAGCAGCAGAGGGTTTCAGGCAAACTATGGCTACACCTTC.

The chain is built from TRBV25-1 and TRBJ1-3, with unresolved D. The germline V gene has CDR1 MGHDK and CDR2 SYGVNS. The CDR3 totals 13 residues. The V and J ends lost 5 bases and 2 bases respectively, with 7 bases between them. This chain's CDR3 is CASSLSPGNTIYF. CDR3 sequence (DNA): TGTGCCAGCAGTTTGAGCCCTGGAAACACCATATATTTT.

As DNA, the CDR3 is TGTGCTAGTGGCGCGGGACAGGGGGCGAACATTCAGTACTTC. This codes for CASGAGQGANIQYF. The chain combines TRBV12-5 with TRBJ2-4, with 12 positions matching TRBD1. The J segment lost 7 bases and the V segment lost 6 bases, leaving 4 bases of the junction unmatched. The germline CDR1 and CDR2 sequences are LGHNT and FRNRAP. This CDR3 is built from 14 residues.

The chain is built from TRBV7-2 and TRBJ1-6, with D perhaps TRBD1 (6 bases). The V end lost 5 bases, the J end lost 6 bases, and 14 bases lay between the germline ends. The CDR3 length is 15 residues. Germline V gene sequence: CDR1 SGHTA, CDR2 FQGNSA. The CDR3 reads CASSGHREGNSPLHF. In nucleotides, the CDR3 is TGTGCCAGCAGCGGTCACAGGGAGGGTAATTCACCCCTCCACTTT.